The entry below describes one TCR beta chain. The target antigen is unknown. The V gene's germline CDR1 is MNHNS and CDR2 SASEGT. CDR3 length: 17 amino acids. Germline trimming cut 2 bases from V and 8 bases from J; bases unmatched to any gene: 11. These data are taken from a study of T cell responses to AZD1222 COVID-19 vaccine. The data were produced by immunoSEQ multiplex PCR, yet TCRdb's version contains in-frame clones alone and is incomplete. The sample holds 100,000 to 150,000 clones, approximately 85% seen once. Study results and limitations: Mapped onto spike, vaccine-associated CD4 TCRs spanned it and were dominant at 160-218 and 743-854.

The sample in question was peripheral blood, obtained 28 days after the second AZD1222 dose. The chain carries TRBV6-1 and TRBJ2-1; TRBD2 agrees at 11 bases. This receptor was taken from an adult who received the AZD1222 COVID-19 vaccine. Written as DNA, the CDR3 is TGTGCCAGCAGTGAACCCCCCATAGCGGGGGGGCCGTATGAGCAGTTCTTC. This gives the protein CASSEPPIAGGPYEQFF.